The rows below give T cell receptor beta chains drawn from one sample of a study of beta chain features in type 1 diabetes. The method was immunoSEQ multiplex PCR; TCRdb's version includes in-frame clones alone and lacks a portion of them. Of approximately 730,000 clones detected, under 15% appear once; the ten largest clones hold around 0.022%. Sample: naive CD4+ T cells from blood. All receptors come from a man between 18 and 29 years old with type 1 diabetes. Both conserved end residues are part of each CDR3. The order of the fields is clone size, J gene, V gene, D gene, CDR3 protein, CDR3 DNA. A D gene is named only where the DNA matches it firmly. A row's size may be missing; if present it is once, few, many or a size class.

-	TRBJ1-1	TRBV6-5	-	CASSYSKGNTEAFF	TGTGCCAGCAGTTACTCGAAGGGTAACACTGAAGCTTTCTTT
-	TRBJ1-1	TRBV20-1	-	CSALRGPEAFF	TGCAGTGCCCTTAGGGGCCCTGAAGCTTTCTTT
few	TRBJ1-4	TRBV30	-	CAWIVPGLNEKLFF	TGTGCCTGGATAGTGCCAGGCCTTAATGAAAAACTGTTTTTT
-	TRBJ1-2	TRBV28	TRBD1	CASSPDRVRGYTF	TGTGCCAGCAGTCCCGACAGGGTGCGAGGCTACACCTTC
few	TRBJ1-2	TRBV6-6	TRBD1	CASSPPGTGNGYTF	TGTGCCAGCAGCCCTCCCGGGACAGGGAATGGCTACACCTTC
-	TRBJ1-2	TRBV25-1	-	CASSPAWGDGYTF	TGTGCCAGCAGCCCAGCGTGGGGGGACGGCTACACCTTC
few	TRBJ1-2	TRBV7-9	-	CASSLVAPDNYGYTF	TGTGCCAGCAGCTTAGTGGCACCAGATAACTATGGCTACACCTTC
-	TRBJ2-3	TRBV5-5	-	CASSGTGSLADTQYF	TGTGCCAGCAGCGGAACCGGGAGTCTGGCGGATACGCAGTATTTT
few	TRBJ2-7	TRBV5-1	-	CASSLARGPYEQYF	TGCGCCAGCAGCTTGGCCAGGGGCCCCTACGAGCAGTACTTC
-	TRBJ1-2	TRBV6-5	-	CASSYSAGDYGYTF	TGTGCCAGCAGTTACTCTGCTGGGGACTATGGCTACACCTTC
few	TRBJ2-3	TRBV4-1	-	CASSLKPLANTQYF	TGCGCCAGCAGCCTGAAACCGCTCGCGAATACGCAGTATTTT
few	TRBJ1-6	TRBV2	-	CASSEMGLENSPLHF	TGTGCCAGCAGTGAGATGGGCCTAGAGAATTCACCCCTCCACTTT
-	TRBJ2-7	TRBV6-5	-	CASSYGQGPYEQYF	TGTGCCAGCAGTTACGGGCAGGGGCCCTACGAGCAGTACTTC
few	TRBJ2-2	TRBV7-9	-	CASSRLTGELFF	TGTGCCAGCAGCCGCCTAACCGGGGAGCTGTTTTTT
-	TRBJ2-1	TRBV5-4	-	CASSLVSGKTYNEQFF	TGTGCCAGCAGCTTGGTTTCGGGGAAAACCTACAATGAGCAGTTCTTC
-	TRBJ2-1	TRBV2	-	CASSRDSSREQFF	TGTGCCAGCAGCCGGGACTCCTCGAGGGAGCAGTTCTTC
few	TRBJ2-7	TRBV27	-	CASSLLAPSYEQYF	TGTGCCAGCAGTTTATTGGCACCCTCCTACGAGCAGTACTTC
-	TRBJ2-3	TRBV7-3	-	CASSLIGAQGGDTQYF	TGTGCCAGCAGCTTAATCGGGGCCCAGGGTGGGGATACGCAGTATTTT
-	TRBJ1-1	TRBV10-3	-	CAGGAANTEAFF	TGTGCCGGGGGGGCGGCGAACACTGAAGCTTTCTTT
-	TRBJ2-1	TRBV7-9	TRBD2	CASSLTSGYNEQFF	TGTGCCAGCAGCTTGACTAGCGGTTACAATGAGCAGTTCTTC
-	TRBJ1-6	TRBV18	TRBD1	CASSPGQGNSPLHF	TGTGCCAGCTCACCAGGACAGGGAAATTCACCCCTCCACTTT
few	TRBJ2-2	TRBV5-1	TRBD2	CASSPLNGGVAGELFF	TGCGCCAGCAGCCCCCTAAACGGGGGGGTCGCCGGGGAGCTGTTTTTT
-	TRBJ1-2	TRBV7-9	-	CASSRAGGKGYGYTF	TGTGCCAGCAGCCGGGCGGGCGGAAAAGGCTATGGCTACACCTTC
-	TRBJ1-2	TRBV27	TRBD1	CASTDRGADGYTF	TGTGCCAGCACCGACAGGGGTGCGGATGGCTACACCTTC
few	TRBJ1-2	TRBV4-1	TRBD1	CASSQGQGVGYTF	TGCGCCAGCAGCCAGGGACAGGGTGTCGGCTACACCTTC
few	TRBJ2-7	TRBV7-6	TRBD1	CASSTRTGGEQYF	TGTGCCAGCAGCACCCGGACAGGGGGCGAGCAGTACTTC
few	TRBJ2-3	TRBV7-9	TRBD1	CASRGTGSDTQYF	TGTGCCAGCAGGGGGACAGGGTCAGATACGCAGTATTTT
few	TRBJ1-1	TRBV29-1	-	CSVESQLNTEAFF	TGCAGCGTTGAAAGCCAGTTGAACACTGAAGCTTTCTTT
few	TRBJ2-1	TRBV6-1	TRBD2	CASSLLAGGDNEQFF	TGTGCCAGCAGCCTACTAGCGGGGGGTGACAATGAGCAGTTCTTC
-	TRBJ1-1	TRBV10-3	-	CAISESRVGAFF	TGTGCCATCAGTGAGTCACGGGTCGGAGCTTTCTTT
few	TRBJ2-6	TRBV27	-	CASSFGPGANVLTF	TGTGCCAGCAGTTTTGGGCCTGGGGCCAACGTCCTGACTTTC
-	TRBJ2-3	TRBV9	-	CASSVTLDTQYF	TGTGCCAGCAGCGTAACGCTGGATACGCAGTATTTT
once	TRBJ2-7	TRBV4-1	TRBD1	CASSQPGTGGYEQYF	TGCGCCAGCAGCCAGCCCGGGACAGGGGGCTACGAGCAGTACTTC
-	TRBJ2-7	TRBV28	-	CASISGTGTYEQYF	TGTGCCAGCATCTCGGGGACGGGGACCTACGAGCAGTACTTC
few	TRBJ1-2	TRBV13	-	CASSPPLGPATF	TGTGCCAGCAGCCCCCCATTAGGGCCCGCCACCTTC
-	TRBJ2-7	TRBV4-2	-	CASSQAVSSYEQYF	TGTGCCAGCAGCCAGGCGGTCAGCTCCTACGAGCAGTACTTC
-	TRBJ2-7	TRBV7-7	-	CASSYQGTGEQYF	TGTGCTAGCAGCTATCAGGGTACGGGTGAGCAGTACTTC
few	TRBJ2-3	TRBV10-3	-	CAISGTGKSTDTQYF	TGTGCCATCAGCGGCACAGGGAAAAGCACAGATACGCAGTATTTT
-	TRBJ2-5	TRBV28	TRBD2	CAIGTSLGETQYF	TGTGCCATCGGGACTAGTTTAGGGGAGACCCAGTACTTC
-	TRBJ2-5	TRBV4-1	TRBD1	CASSQGQGMETQYF	TGCGCCAGCAGCCAAGGACAGGGGATGGAGACCCAGTACTTC
few	TRBJ1-1	TRBV27	-	CASKSRLNTEAFF	TGTGCCAGCAAATCCAGATTGAACACTGAAGCTTTCTTT
-	TRBJ2-7	TRBV28	-	CASTGSEEQYF	TGTGCCAGCACAGGGTCGGAAGAGCAGTACTTC
few	TRBJ2-1	TRBV4-1	TRBD1	CASSPTPWTGDNEQFF	TGCGCCAGCAGCCCCACTCCCTGGACAGGGGACAATGAGCAGTTCTTC
-	TRBJ2-5	TRBV5-4	-	CASSLEWSGARETQYF	TGTGCCAGCAGCTTGGAATGGTCAGGGGCACGGGAGACCCAGTACTTC
-	TRBJ1-2	TRBV29-1	TRBD1	CSAGAGDRGIYGYTF	TGCAGCGCCGGGGCCGGGGACAGGGGAATCTATGGCTACACCTTC
few	TRBJ2-5	TRBV18	TRBD1	CASSPSTGVGQETQYF	TGTGCCAGCTCACCAAGTACAGGGGTTGGTCAAGAGACCCAGTACTTC
-	TRBJ2-7	TRBV10-3	TRBD1	CAISAGPGTDSYEQYF	TGTGCCATCAGTGCAGGCCCCGGGACAGACTCCTACGAGCAGTACTTC
-	TRBJ1-5	TRBV19	-	CASSQTDSNQPQHF	TGTGCCAGTAGTCAGACAGATAGCAATCAGCCCCAGCATTTT
few	TRBJ1-1	TRBV6-6	TRBD1	CASNDRGDTEAFF	TGTGCCAGCAACGACAGGGGGGACACTGAAGCTTTCTTT
-	TRBJ2-7	TRBV19	-	CASRVSPGDYEQYF	TGTGCCAGTAGGGTTAGCCCAGGGGACTACGAGCAGTACTTC
-	TRBJ2-3	TRBV29-1	-	CSVEKGGTDTQYF	TGCAGCGTTGAAAAGGGAGGCACAGATACGCAGTATTTT
few	TRBJ1-5	TRBV4-1	TRBD1	CASSQLNRGASNQPQHF	TGCGCCAGCAGCCAACTTAACAGGGGTGCGAGCAATCAGCCCCAGCATTTT